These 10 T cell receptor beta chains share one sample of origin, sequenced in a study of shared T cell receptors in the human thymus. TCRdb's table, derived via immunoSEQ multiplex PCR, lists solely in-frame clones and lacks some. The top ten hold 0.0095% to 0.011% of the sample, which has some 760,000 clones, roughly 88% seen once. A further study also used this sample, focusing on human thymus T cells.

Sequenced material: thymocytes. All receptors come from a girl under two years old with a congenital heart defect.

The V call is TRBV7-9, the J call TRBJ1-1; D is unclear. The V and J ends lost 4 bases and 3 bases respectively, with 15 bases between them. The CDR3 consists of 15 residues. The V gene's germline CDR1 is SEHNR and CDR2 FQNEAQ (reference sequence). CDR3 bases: TGTGCCAGCAGCTCAAAAGAAGAGGGTTACACTGAAGCTTTCTTT. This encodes CASSSKEEGYTEAFF.

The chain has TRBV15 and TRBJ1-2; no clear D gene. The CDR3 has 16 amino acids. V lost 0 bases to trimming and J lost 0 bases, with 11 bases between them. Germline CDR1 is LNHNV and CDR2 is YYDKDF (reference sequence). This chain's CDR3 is CATSREPWPPNYGYTF. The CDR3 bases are TGTGCCACCAGCAGAGAGCCTTGGCCACCTAACTATGGCTACACCTTC. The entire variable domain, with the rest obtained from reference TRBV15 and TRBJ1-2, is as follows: DAMVIQNPRYQVTQFGKPVTLSCSQTLNHNVMYWYQQKSSQAPKLLFHYYDKDFNNEADTPDNFQSRRPNTSFCFLDIRSPGLGDTAMYLCATSREPWPPNYGYTFGSGTRLTVV.

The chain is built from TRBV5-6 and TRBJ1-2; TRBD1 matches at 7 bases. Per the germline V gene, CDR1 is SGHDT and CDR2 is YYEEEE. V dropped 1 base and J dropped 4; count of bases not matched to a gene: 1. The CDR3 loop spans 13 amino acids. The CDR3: CASSLRTGYGYTF. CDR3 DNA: TGTGCCAGCAGCTTGAGGACAGGCTATGGCTACACCTTC.

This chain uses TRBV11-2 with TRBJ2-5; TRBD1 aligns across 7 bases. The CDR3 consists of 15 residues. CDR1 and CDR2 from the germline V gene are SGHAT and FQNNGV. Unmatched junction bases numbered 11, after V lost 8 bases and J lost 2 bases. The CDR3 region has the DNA TGTGCCAGCTCAATCGAAGACAGGGTACAAGAGACCCAGTACTTC. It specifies CASSIEDRVQETQYF.

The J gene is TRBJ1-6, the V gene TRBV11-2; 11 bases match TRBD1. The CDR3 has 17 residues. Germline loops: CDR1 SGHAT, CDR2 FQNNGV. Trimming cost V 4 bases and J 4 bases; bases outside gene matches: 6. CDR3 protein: CASSSPGQGGYNSPLHF. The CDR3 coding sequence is TGTGCCAGCAGCTCACCGGGACAGGGGGGATATAATTCACCCCTCCACTTT. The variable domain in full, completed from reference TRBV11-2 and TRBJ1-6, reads EAGVAQSPRYKIIEKRQSVAFWCNPISGHATLYWYQQILGQGPKLLIQFQNNGVVDDSQLPKDRFSAERLKGVDSTLKIQPAKLEDSAVYLCASSSPGQGGYNSPLHFGNGTRLTVT.

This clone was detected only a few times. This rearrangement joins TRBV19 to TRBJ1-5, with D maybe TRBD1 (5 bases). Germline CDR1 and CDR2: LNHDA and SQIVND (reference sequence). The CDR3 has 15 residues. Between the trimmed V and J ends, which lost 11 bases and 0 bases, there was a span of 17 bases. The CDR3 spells CAGGGAVYSNQPQHF. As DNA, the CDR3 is TGTGCCGGTGGTGGGGCAGTCTATAGCAATCAGCCCCAGCATTTT.

The CDR3 sequence: CASTFFRAGAEAFF. Written as DNA, the CDR3 is TGTGCCAGCACTTTCTTCAGGGCTGGCGCTGAAGCTTTCTTT. This chain joins TRBV7-2 and TRBJ1-1, with D maybe TRBD1 (5 bases). V lost 7 bases and J 6 bases, leaving 18 bases between the germline ends. This CDR3 has 14 amino acids. Germline V gene lookup returns CDR1 SGHTA and CDR2 FQGNSA.

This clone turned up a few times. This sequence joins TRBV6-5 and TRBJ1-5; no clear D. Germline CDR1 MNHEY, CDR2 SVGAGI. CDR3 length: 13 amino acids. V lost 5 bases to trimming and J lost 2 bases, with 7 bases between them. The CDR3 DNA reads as TGTGCCAGCAGTACGGGAGGCAATCAGCCCCAGCATTTT. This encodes CASSTGGNQPQHF.

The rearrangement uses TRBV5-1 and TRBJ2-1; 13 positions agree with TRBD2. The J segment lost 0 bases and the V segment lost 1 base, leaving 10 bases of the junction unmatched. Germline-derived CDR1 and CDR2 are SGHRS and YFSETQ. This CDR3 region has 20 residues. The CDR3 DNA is TGCGCCAGCAGCTTGCCCGGGACTAGCGGGGCATACAGCTCCTACAATGAGCAGTTCTTC. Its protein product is CASSLPGTSGAYSSYNEQFF.

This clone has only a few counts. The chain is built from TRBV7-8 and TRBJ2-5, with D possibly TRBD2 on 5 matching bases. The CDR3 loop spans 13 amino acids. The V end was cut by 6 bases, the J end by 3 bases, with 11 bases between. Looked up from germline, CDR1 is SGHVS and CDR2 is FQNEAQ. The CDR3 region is CASREADKETQYF. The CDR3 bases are TGTGCCAGCAGGGAAGCGGATAAAGAGACCCAGTACTTC.